This T cell receptor (beta chain) was observed in a study of blood T cell repertoires in COVID-19. In the study overall: Collection of acute and convalescent COVID-19 samples took place in the United States, Italy and Spain. Sources were T cells, B-cell-depleted T cells, or PBMCs; the material itself was cDNA or gDNA.

Germline-derived CDR1 and CDR2 are SGHKS and YYEKEE (reference sequence). The CDR3 extends over 17 amino acids. V trimming: 2 bases; J trimming: 6 bases; junction bases outside the gene matches: 12. In the study's own analysis: How many nucleated cells were present was estimated from reference gene primer amplification. Method: immunoSEQ multiplex PCR; TCRdb's copy keeps in-frame clones and lacks some. For V, J and clone size, that table is used; D and trimming come from the DNA. The repertoire holds 150,000 to 200,000 clones, around 81% seen once, with around 10% in the top ten. The receptor's source is a man aged 55 to 70 with active or convalescent COVID-19. This chain links TRBV5-5 with TRBJ2-1, with 9 positions matching TRBD2. The sample taken for sequencing was peripheral blood. CDR3 sequence: CASSLGFLAGGPNEQFF. In DNA form, the CDR3 reads TGTGCCAGCAGCTTAGGCTTCCTGGCGGGGGGGCCCAATGAGCAGTTCTTC.